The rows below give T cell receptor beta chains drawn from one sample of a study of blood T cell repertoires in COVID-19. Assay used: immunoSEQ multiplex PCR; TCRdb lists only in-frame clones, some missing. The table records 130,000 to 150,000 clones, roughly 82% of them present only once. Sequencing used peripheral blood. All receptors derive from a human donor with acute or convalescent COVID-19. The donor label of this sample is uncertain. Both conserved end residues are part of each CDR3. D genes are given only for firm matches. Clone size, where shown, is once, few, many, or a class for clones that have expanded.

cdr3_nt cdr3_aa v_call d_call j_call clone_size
TGCGCCAGCAGAGGTGGGGGCTCAGAGACCCAGTACTTC CASRGGGSETQYF TRBV5-1 NA TRBJ2-5 NA
TGTGCCAGCAGCCAAGGGGGCTATGGCAGGGGGACCTACGAGCAGTACTTC CASSQGGYGRGTYEQYF TRBV4-2 TRBD1 TRBJ2-7 NA
TGCGCCAGCAGCTTGGCCGGAGGTCTACACTATGGCTACACCTTC CASSLAGGLHYGYTF TRBV5-1 NA TRBJ1-2 few
TGTGCCAGTAGTATTGGGCAGGGGGGACATGGCTACACCTTC CASSIGQGGHGYTF TRBV19 TRBD1 TRBJ1-2 few
TGCGCCAGCAGCCCCGGGGTTTCGGTGAACACTGAAGCTTTCTTT CASSPGVSVNTEAFF TRBV5-1 NA TRBJ1-1 NA
TGTGCCAGCAGCCAAGCGGGCGAGCAGTACTTC CASSQAGEQYF TRBV3-1/TRBV3-2 NA TRBJ2-7 NA
TGTGCCAGCGGGGGGGAGCACAATGAGCAGTTCTTC CASGGEHNEQFF TRBV11-3 TRBD2 TRBJ2-1 NA
TGTGCCATCAACCATGACAGGGTCTATGGCTACACCTTC CAINHDRVYGYTF TRBV10-3 TRBD1 TRBJ1-2 NA
TGTGCCTGGAGTGAGGGACAGGGGTTGACTGAAGCTTTCTTT CAWSEGQGLTEAFF TRBV30 TRBD1 TRBJ1-1 NA
TGTGCCAGCAGCTCCGAGCAGGGGGCGCTTTTGTGGAACTATGGCTACACCTTC CASSSEQGALLWNYGYTF TRBV11-2 TRBD1 TRBJ1-2 once
TGTGCCAGCAGTGAACAAGGGGACACTGAAGCTTTCTTT CASSEQGDTEAFF TRBV2 NA TRBJ1-1 few
TGTGCCAGCAGCTTGCAAAATGGACAGGGTCTCCATGAGCAGTTCTTC CASSLQNGQGLHEQFF TRBV5-5 TRBD1 TRBJ2-1 NA
TGTGCCAGCACTTCAACTACAGATACGCAGTATTTT CASTSTTDTQYF TRBV7-9 NA TRBJ2-3 once
TGTGCCAGCAGCTGGAGGGACAGGGGGGATCGAGAGACCCAGTACTTC CASSWRDRGDRETQYF TRBV5-6 TRBD1 TRBJ2-5 NA
TGTGCCAGCACAAAGACTAGCGGGGGGGCGGATGAGCAGTTCTTC CASTKTSGGADEQFF TRBV2 TRBD2 TRBJ2-1 once
TGTGCCAGCAGCTTTACCGGCACTGAAGCTTTCTTT CASSFTGTEAFF TRBV7-8 NA TRBJ1-1 NA
TGTGCCAGTAGCCCGGGGAACACTGAAGCTTTCTTT CASSPGNTEAFF TRBV19 NA TRBJ1-1 NA
TGTGCCAGCAGCTTGGGAGACGGAAACACCATATATTTT CASSLGDGNTIYF TRBV7-9 NA TRBJ1-3 NA
TGTGCCAGCAGCTGGGGGGAGGATACGCAGTATTTT CASSWGEDTQYF TRBV5-4 NA TRBJ2-3 NA
TGTGCCTGGAGTGATAACAGATCACCCCTCCACTTT CAWSDNRSPLHF TRBV30 NA TRBJ1-6 NA
TGCAGTGCAAAGGGGGGGGGCGAGCAGTACTTC CSAKGGGEQYF TRBV20-1 NA TRBJ2-7 once
TGTGCCAGCTCACCAGGGAGATTGACAGGGAATGGCTACACCTTC CASSPGRLTGNGYTF TRBV18 TRBD1 TRBJ1-2 NA
TGCGCCAGCTTCTTTGATACACTGAACACTGAAGCTTTCTTT CASFFDTLNTEAFF TRBV5-1 NA TRBJ1-1 NA
TGTGCCAGCAGTGACGAGGGGGCTTCTGGCTACACCTTC CASSDEGASGYTF TRBV6-4 TRBD1 TRBJ1-2 few